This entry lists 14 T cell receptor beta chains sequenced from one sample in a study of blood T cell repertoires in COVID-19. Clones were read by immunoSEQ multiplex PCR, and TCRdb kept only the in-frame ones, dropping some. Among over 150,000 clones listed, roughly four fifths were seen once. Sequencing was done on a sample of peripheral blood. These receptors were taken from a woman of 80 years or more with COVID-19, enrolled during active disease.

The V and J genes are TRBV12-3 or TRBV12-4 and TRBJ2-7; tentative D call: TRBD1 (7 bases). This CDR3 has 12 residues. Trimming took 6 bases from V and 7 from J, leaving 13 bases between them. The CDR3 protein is CASSRGVGEQYF. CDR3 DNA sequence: TGTGCCAGCAGCAGGGGGGTAGGAGAGCAGTACTTC.

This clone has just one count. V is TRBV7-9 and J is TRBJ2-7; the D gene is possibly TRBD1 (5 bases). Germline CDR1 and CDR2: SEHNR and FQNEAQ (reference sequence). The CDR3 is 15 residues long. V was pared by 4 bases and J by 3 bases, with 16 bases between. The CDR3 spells CASSYQGYPYYEQYF. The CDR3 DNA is TGTGCCAGCAGCTACCAGGGTTACCCATACTACGAGCAGTACTTC.

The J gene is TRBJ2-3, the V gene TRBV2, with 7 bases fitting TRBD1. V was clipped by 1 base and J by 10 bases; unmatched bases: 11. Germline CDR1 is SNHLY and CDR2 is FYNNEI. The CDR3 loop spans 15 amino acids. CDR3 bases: TGTGCCAGCAGTGAAGTCAGGGCTTCCACAGGGGCGCAGTATTTT. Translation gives CASSEVRASTGAQYF.

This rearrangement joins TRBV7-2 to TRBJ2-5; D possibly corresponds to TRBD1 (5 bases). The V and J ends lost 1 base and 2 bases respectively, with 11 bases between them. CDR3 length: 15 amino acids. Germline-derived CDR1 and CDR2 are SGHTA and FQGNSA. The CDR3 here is CASSLEGRAQETQYF. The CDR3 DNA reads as TGTGCCAGCAGCTTAGAGGGCAGGGCTCAAGAGACCCAGTACTTC.

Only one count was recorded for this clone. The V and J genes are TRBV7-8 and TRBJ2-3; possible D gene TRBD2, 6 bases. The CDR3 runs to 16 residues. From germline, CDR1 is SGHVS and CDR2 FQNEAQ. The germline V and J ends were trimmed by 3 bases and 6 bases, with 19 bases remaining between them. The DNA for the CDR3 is TGTGCCAGCAGCTTCCTTAGCGGAGCCGCAATGGATACGCAGTATTTT. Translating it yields CASSFLSGAAMDTQYF.

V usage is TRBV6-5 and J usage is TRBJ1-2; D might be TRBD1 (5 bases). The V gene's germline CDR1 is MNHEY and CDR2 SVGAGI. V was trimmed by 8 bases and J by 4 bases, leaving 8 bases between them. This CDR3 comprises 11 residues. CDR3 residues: CASGGTYGYTF. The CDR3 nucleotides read TGTGCCAGCGGGGGGACCTATGGCTACACCTTC.

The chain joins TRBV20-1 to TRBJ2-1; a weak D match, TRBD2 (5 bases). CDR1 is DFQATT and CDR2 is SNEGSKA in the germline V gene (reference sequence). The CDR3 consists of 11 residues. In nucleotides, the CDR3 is TGCAACCCGGGATCCTACAATGAGCAGTTCTTC. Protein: CNPGSYNEQFF.

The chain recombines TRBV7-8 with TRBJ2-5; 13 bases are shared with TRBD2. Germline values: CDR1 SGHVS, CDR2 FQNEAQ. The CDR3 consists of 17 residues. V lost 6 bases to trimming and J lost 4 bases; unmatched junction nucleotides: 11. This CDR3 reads CASRRTSGSAGGETQYF. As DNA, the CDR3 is TGTGCCAGCAGAAGGACTAGCGGGAGTGCTGGGGGAGAGACCCAGTACTTC.

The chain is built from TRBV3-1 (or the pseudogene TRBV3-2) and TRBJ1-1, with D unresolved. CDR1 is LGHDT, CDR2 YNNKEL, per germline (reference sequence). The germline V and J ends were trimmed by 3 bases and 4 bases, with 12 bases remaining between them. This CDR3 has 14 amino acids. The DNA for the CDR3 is TGTGCCAGCAGCCAGTGGGAGAGTGGCACTGAAGCTTTCTTT. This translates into CASSQWESGTEAFF.

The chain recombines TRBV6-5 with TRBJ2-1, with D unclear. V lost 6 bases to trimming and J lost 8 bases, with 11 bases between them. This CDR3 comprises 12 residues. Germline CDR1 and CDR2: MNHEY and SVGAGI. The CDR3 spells CASRRSLDEQFF. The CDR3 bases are TGTGCCAGCAGGAGAAGCTTAGATGAGCAGTTCTTC.

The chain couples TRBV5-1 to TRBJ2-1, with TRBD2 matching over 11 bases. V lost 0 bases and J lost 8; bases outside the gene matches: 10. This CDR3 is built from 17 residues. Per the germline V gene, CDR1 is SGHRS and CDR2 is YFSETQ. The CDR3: CASSLGTAGLAADEQFF. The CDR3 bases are TGCGCCAGCAGCTTGGGGACGGCGGGACTAGCGGCGGATGAGCAGTTCTTC.

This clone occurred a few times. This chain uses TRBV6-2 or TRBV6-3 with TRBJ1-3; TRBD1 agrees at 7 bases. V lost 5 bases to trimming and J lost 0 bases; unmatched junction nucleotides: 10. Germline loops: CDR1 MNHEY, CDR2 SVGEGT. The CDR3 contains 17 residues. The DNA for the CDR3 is TGTGCCAGCAGTCGCGAGTGGGGACAGCGCTCTGGAAACACCATATATTTT. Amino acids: CASSREWGQRSGNTIYF.

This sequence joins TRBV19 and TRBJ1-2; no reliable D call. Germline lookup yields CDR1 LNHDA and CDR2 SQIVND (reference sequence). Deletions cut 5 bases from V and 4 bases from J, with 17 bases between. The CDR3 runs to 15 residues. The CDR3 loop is CASSPSPRGSYGYTF. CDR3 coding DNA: TGTGCCAGTAGTCCTAGCCCCCGGGGAAGCTATGGCTACACCTTC.

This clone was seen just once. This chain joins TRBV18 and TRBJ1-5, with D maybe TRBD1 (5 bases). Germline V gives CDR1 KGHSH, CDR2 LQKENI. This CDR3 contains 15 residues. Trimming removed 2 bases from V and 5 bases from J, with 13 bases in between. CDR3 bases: TGTGCCAGCTCACCAAGGGGCAGGAGCCATCAGCCCCAGCATTTT. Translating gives CASSPRGRSHQPQHF.